This T cell receptor (beta chain) is drawn from a study of response to subunit inactivated influenza vaccine. TCRdb redid the calling of the RT-PCR reads with MiXCR, one entry per CDR3 protein. The repertoire holds a few hundred thousand distinct CDR3 sequences, with roughly an eighth as singletons. This clonotype appeared a few times. The CDR3 sequence is 13 residues long. Germline lookup yields CDR1 SGHKS and CDR2 YYEKEE (reference sequence). J lost 6 bases, V lost 4 bases, and 4 bases had no gene match. The starting material was non-naive T cells sorted from PBMCs, obtained 14 days before vaccination. The V and J genes are TRBV5-5 and TRBJ1-2; 9 bases map to TRBD1. The origin of this receptor is a man aged 45 to 65 who received an inactivated influenza vaccine. CDR3 DNA: TGTGCCAGCAGCACGACAGGGGGAAATGGCTACACCTTC. Translating gives CASSTTGGNGYTF.